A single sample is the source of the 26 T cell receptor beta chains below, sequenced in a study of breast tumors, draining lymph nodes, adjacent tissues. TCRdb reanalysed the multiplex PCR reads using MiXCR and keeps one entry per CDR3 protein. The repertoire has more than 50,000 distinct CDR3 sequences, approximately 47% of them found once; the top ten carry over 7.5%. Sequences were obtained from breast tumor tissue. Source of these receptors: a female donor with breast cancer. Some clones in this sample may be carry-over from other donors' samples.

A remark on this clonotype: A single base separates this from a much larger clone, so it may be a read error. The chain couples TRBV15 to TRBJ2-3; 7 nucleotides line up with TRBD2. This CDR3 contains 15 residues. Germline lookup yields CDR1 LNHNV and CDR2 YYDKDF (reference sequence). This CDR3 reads CASSGEPGQTDTRYF. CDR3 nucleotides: TGTGCCAGCAGCGGGGAGCCAGGGCAGACAGATACGCGGTATTTT.

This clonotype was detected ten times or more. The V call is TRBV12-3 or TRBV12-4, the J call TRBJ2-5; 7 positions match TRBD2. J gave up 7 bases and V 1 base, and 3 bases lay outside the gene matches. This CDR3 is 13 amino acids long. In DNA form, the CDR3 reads TGTGCCAGCAGTTTAGAAGCGGGATTGACCCAGTACTTC. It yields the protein CASSLEAGLTQYF.

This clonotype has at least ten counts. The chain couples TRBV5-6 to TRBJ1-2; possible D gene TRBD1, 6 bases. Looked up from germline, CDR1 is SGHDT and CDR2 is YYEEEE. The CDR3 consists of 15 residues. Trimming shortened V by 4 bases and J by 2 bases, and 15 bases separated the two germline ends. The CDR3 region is CASSPRGRANYGYTF. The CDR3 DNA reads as TGTGCCAGCAGCCCGAGGGGGAGGGCAAACTATGGCTACACCTTC.

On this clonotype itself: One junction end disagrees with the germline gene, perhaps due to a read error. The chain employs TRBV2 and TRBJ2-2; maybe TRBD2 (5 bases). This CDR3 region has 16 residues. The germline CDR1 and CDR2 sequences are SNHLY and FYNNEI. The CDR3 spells CASREEASGNTGELFF. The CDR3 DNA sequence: TGTGCCAGCAGGGAAGAGGCCAGCGGAAACACCGGGGAGCTGTTTTTT.

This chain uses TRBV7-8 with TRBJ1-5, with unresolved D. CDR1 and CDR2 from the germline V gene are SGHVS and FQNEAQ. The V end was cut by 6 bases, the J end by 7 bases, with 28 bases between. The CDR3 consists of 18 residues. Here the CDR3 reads CASSPREESIGGRQPQHF. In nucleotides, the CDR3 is TGTGCCAGCAGTCCCCGGGAAGAAAGTATTGGAGGAAGGCAGCCCCAGCATTTT.

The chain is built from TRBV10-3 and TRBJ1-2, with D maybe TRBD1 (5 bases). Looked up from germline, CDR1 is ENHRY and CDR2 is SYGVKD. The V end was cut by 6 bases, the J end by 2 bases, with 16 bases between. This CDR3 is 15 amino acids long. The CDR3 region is CAISDGGRLNYGYTF. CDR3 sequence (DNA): TGTGCCATCAGCGACGGGGGACGGCTGAACTATGGCTACACCTTC.

Written as DNA, the CDR3 is TGTGCCAGCAGTTACTTCAGTAGCGGAGAGCAGTTCTTC. Its protein is CASSYFSSGEQFF. This chain joins TRBV6-2 or TRBV6-3 and TRBJ2-1; tentatively, D is TRBD2 (6 bases). In germline, CDR1 is MNHEY, CDR2 SVGEGT. The CDR3 is 13 amino acids. Trimming took 1 base from V and 10 from J, leaving 11 bases between them.

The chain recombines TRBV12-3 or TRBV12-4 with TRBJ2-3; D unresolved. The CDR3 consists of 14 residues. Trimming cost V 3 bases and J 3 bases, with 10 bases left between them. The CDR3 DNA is TGTGCCAGCAGTTTTGTTCGGGCGACAGATACGCAGTATTTT. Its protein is CASSFVRATDTQYF.

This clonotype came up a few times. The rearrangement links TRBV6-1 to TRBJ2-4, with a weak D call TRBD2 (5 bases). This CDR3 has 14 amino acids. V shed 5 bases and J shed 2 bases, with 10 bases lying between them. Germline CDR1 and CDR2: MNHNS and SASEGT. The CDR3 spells CASSPSGTKNIQYF. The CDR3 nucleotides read TGTGCCAGCAGTCCGAGCGGAACCAAAAACATTCAGTACTTC.

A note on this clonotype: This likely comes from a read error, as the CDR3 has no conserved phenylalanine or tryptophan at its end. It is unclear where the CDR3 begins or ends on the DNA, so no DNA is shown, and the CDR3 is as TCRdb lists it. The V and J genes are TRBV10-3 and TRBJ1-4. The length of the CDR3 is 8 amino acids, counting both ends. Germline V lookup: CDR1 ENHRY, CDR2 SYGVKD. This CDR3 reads CAISERES.

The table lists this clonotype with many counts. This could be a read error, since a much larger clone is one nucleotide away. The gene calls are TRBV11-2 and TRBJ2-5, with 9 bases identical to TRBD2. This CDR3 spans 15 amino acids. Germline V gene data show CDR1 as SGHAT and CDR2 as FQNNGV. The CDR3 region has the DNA TGTGCCAGCAGGAGAGGGCGGGGGGGCCAAGAGACCCGGTACTTC. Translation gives CASRRGRGGQETRYF.

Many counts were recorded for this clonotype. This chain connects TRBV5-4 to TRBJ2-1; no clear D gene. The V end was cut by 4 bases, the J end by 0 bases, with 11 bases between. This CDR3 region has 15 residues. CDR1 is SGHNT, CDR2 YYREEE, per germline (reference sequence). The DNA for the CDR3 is TGTGCCAGCAGCGACACTCCGGGCTCCTACAATGAGCAGTTCTTC. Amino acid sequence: CASSDTPGSYNEQFF. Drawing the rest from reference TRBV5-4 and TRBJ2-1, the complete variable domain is ETGVTQSPTHLIKTRGQQVTLRCSSQSGHNTVSWYQQALGQGPQFIFQYYREEENGRGNFPPRFSGLQFPNYSSELNVNALELDDSALYLCASSDTPGSYNEQFFGPGTRLTVL.

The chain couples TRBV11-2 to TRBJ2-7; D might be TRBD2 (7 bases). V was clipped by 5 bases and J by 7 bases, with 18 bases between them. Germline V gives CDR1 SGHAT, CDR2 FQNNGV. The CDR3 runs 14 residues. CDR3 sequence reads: CASSLIFRGGEQYF. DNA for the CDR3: TGTGCCAGCAGCCTGATATTTAGGGGGGGGGAGCAGTACTTC.

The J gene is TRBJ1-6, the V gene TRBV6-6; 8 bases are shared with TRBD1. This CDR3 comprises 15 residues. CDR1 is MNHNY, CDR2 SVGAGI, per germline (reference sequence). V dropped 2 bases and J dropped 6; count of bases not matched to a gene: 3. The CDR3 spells CASSYPGGFNSPLHF. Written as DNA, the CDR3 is TGTGCCAGCAGTTACCCAGGGGGCTTTAATTCACCCCTCCACTTT.

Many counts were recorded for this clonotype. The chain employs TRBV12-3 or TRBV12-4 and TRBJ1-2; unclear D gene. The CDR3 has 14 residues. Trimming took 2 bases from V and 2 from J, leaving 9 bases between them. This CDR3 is CASSLSLGNYGYTF. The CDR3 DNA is TGTGCCAGCAGTTTAAGCTTAGGAAACTATGGCTACACCTTC.

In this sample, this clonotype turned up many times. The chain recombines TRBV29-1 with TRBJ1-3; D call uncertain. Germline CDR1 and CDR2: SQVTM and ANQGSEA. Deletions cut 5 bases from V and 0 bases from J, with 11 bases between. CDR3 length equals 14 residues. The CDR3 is CSVLPGSSGNTIYF. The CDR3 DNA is TGCAGCGTTCTTCCGGGGAGCTCTGGAAACACCATATATTTT.

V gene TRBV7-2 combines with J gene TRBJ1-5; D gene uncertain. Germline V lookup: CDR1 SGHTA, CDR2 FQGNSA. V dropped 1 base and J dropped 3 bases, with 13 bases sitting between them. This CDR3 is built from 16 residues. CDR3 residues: CASSLGVSGDNQPQHF. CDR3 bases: TGTGCCAGCAGCTTAGGCGTTTCCGGGGACAATCAGCCCCAGCATTTT.

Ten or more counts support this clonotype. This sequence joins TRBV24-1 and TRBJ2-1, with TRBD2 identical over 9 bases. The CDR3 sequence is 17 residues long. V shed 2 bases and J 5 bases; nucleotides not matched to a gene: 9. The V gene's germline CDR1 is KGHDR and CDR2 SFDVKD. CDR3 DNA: TGTGCCACCAGTGATTCCTCCGGGACTAGCTATAACAATGAGCAGTTCTTC. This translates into CATSDSSGTSYNNEQFF.

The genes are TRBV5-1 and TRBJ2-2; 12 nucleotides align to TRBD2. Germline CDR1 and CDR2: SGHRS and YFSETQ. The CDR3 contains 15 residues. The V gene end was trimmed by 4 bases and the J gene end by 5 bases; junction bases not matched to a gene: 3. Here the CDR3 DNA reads TGCGCCAGCAGCCAAGGACTAGCGGGAACCGGGGAGCTGTTTTTT. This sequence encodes CASSQGLAGTGELFF.

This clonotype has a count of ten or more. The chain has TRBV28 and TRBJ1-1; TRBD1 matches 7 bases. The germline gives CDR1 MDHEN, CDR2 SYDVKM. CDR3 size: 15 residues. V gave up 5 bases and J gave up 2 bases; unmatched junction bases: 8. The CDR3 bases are TGTGCCAGCAGTCCCCTAGGGACAGTAAACACTGAAGCTTTCTTT. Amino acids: CASSPLGTVNTEAFF.

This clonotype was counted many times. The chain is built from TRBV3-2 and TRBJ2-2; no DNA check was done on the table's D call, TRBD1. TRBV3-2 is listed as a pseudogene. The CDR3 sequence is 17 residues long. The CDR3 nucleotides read TGTGCCAGCAGCCAATTAGCACAGGGGGTAAAAACCGGGGAGCTGTTTTTT. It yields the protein CASSQLAQGVKTGELFF.

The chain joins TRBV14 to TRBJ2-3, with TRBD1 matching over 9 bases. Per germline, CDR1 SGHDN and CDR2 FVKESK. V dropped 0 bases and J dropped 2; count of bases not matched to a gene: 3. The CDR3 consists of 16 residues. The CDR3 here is CASSQDGTGNTDTQYF. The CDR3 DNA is TGTGCCAGCAGCCAAGATGGGACAGGGAACACAGATACGCAGTATTTT.

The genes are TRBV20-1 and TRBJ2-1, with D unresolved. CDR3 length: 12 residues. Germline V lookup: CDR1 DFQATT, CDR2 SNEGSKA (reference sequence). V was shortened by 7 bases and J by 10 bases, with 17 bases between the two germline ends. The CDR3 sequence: CSVSWVGYEQFF. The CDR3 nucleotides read TGCAGTGTCTCGTGGGTGGGTTACGAGCAGTTCTTC.

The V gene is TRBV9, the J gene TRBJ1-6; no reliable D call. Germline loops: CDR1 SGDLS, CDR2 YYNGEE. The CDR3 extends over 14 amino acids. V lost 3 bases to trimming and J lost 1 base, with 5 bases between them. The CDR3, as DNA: TGTGCCAGCAGCGGATCGTCCTATAATTCACCCCTCCACTTT. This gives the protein CASSGSSYNSPLHF.

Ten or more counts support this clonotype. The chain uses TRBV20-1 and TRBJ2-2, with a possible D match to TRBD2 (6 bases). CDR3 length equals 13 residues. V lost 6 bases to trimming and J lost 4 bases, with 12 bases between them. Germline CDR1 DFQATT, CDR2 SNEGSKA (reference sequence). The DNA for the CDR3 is TGCAGTGCCGGATGGGGGGTCACCGGGGAGCTGTTTTTT. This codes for CSAGWGVTGELFF.

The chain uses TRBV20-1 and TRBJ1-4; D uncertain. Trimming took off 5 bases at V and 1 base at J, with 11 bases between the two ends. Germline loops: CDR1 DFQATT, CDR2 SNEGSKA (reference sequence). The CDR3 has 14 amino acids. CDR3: CSAPRALTNEKLFF. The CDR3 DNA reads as TGCAGTGCTCCAAGGGCCTTAACTAATGAAAAACTGTTTTTT.